This T cell receptor (beta chain) was retrieved from a study of regulatory T cells after allogeneic stem cell transplantation (dated by TCRdb to about 2018). Looking at the study overall: Patients were stratified according to whether acute graft-versus-host disease had developed within 100 days after stem cell transplantation. CD4+CD25+CD127- regulatory T cells were obtained from patient PBMCs by means of fluorescence-activated cell sorting. Conventional CD4+ T cells defined as CD4+CD25+/-CD127+ were also sorted and TCR-sequenced for comparison in the study. The regulatory T-cell TCR repertoire after allogeneic stem cell transplantation was compared between patients with and without acute graft-versus-host disease.

About this clonotype: Its cognate antigen has yet to be identified. A junction boundary mismatches the germline segment, possibly from a read error.

The data were produced on an Illumina MiSeq. Reverse transcription of RNA was performed with the SMARTer RACE cDNA Amplification kit, after which the TCR beta CDR3 region was amplified. RNA from sorted cells was extracted with the RNeasy Mini Kit. Illumina paired-end sequencing was used to sequence the TCR beta amplicons. On the authors' methods: MiXCR, VDJtools and the tcR R package were the tools used to analyze the TCR repertoire. The inverse Simpson index was used to quantify diversity, and clones were categorized as rare, small, medium or expanded according to repertoire proportion. The raw public data were reprocessed by TCRdb itself: fastp quality trimming at Q25, MiXCR clonotype calling, in-frame beta chains only. CDR3 protein sequences are deduplicated, and each keeps its most common genes and DNA. V and J calls and clone size were set by TCRdb, not the authors. The sample table contains approximately 4,600 distinct CDR3 sequences; only one count was recorded for more than 95% of them. The ten largest clones add up to roughly 40% of the sample.

The sample's time point label is to be understood as: 30 days after allogeneic hematopoietic stem cell transplantation. At 30 days after allogeneic hematopoietic stem cell transplantation, peripheral blood mononuclear cells were collected from the patients. Summary of the overall study and its limitations: Top 10 regulatory T-cell clones occupied a significantly larger repertoire share in non-GvHD patients, suggesting expansion of presumably allo-specific protective clones. Because the patient sample size was small, the findings needed validation in a larger cohort. Compared with patients who had graft-versus-host disease, patients without the disease had a regulatory T-cell TCR repertoire that was more focused and less diverse. No significant difference in conventional CD4+ T-cell repertoire diversity was found between patients with and without graft-versus-host disease. None of the regulatory T-cell clones was shared across all patients, and no significant correlation was found between sorted cell numbers and the inverse Simpson index.

There are 15 amino acids in the CDR3, from cysteine to phenylalanine inclusive. Kept here is only the CDR3 DNA, which spans 45 bases and is read in frame from base 1. The germline V gene sets CDR1 to SGHVS and CDR2 to FNYEAQ. In this chain, TRBV7-6 is recombined with TRBJ1-1; no D gene is confidently identified. The source material was sorted CD4+ T cells from blood (whether regulatory or conventional is not recorded), sampled 30 days after allogeneic stem cell transplant. The sequence came from a human patient who had an allogeneic stem cell transplant, so the T cells may come from the graft donor. The DNA sequence is TGTGCCAGCAGCTCAACCGCGGGAGCCCACACTGAAGATTTCTTT. Its translation is CASSSTAGAHTEDFF.